This entry describes one TCR beta chain. The antigen is unknown. This sample is part of a study of T cell repertoires in cytomegalovirus infection. Study in general: From public TCR beta signatures came an indication of both CMV infection and matching HLA type.

The study, taken as a whole, reports: The study found HLA-C-restricted CMV-specific TCR beta clonotypes dominating the ex vivo response. Identification of carriers of CMV plus the relevant HLA was achieved through cumulative public TCR beta family frequency.

This CDR3 contains 14 residues. V was trimmed by 6 bases and J by 4 bases, leaving 13 bases between them. CDR1 and CDR2 (germline): MDHEN, SYDVKM. TCRdb recomputed calls from the reads with MiXCR, one row per CDR3 protein. The sample has approximately 630,000 distinct CDR3 sequences; approximately 24% are singletons. The chain has TRBV28 and TRBJ1-5, with a weak D call TRBD1 (6 bases). The source material was CD8+ T cells from PBMCs. The receptor was derived from a human donor in good health (CMV status not recorded). Some clones in this sample may be carry-over from other donors' samples. In nucleotides, the CDR3 is TGTGCCAGCAGGAAGGGGGGGGTGAATCAGCCCCAGCATTTT. Translated, it gives CASRKGGVNQPQHF.